The rows below give T cell receptor beta chains drawn from one sample of a study of T cell changes during pregnancy in multiple sclerosis. The assay was immunoSEQ multiplex PCR, and TCRdb's table has in-frame clones only and misses some. This sample has 38,000 or so clones, with over 75% found just once. Sequences were derived from CD8+ T cells from peripheral blood mononuclear cells, sampled before pregnancy. The receptors shown here come from a female donor with multiple sclerosis, enrolled in a pregnancy study. Each CDR3 is given with its conserved first and last residue. Each record gives: clone size, V gene, D gene, J gene, CDR3 protein, CDR3 DNA. D genes are given only for firm matches. Some rows have no size entry. The others give once, few or many, or a class for an expanded clone.

>.|TRBV27|TRBD2|TRBJ2-7
CASRRTSAHEQYF
TGTGCCAGCAGGCGGACTAGCGCCCACGAGCAGTACTTC
>.|TRBV7-2|.|TRBJ2-7
CASSLAAPGLPYEQYF
TGTGCCAGCAGCTTAGCGGCTCCGGGACTCCCCTACGAGCAGTACTTC
>.|TRBV6-5|.|TRBJ2-7
CASSSLYYYEQYF
TGTGCCAGCAGTTCCTTATACTACTACGAGCAGTACTTC
>.|TRBV27|.|TRBJ1-5
CASSLSASGQPQHF
TGTGCCAGCAGTTTATCCGCGTCCGGTCAGCCCCAGCATTTT
>.|TRBV28|TRBD2|TRBJ2-7
CASRYSGAGGIHEQYF
TGTGCCAGCAGGTATTCGGGGGCGGGAGGTATCCACGAGCAGTACTTC
>.|TRBV19|TRBD2|TRBJ2-3
CASSQPGTSQNADTQYF
TGTGCCAGTAGCCAACCTGGGACTAGCCAAAACGCAGATACGCAGTATTTT
>.|TRBV20-1|.|TRBJ2-7
CSARDMYEQYF
TGCAGTGCTAGAGATATGTACGAGCAGTACTTC
>.|TRBV28|.|TRBJ1-1
CASSLGRGEVNTEAFF
TGTGCCAGCAGCCTTGGGAGGGGGGAGGTGAACACTGAAGCTTTCTTT
>.|TRBV10-3|TRBD1|TRBJ2-2
CAISEPRTGDIAGELFF
TGTGCCATCAGTGAGCCGAGGACAGGGGATATAGCCGGGGAGCTGTTTTTT
>few|TRBV6-5|.|TRBJ1-1
CASSSPGNTEAFF
TGTGCCAGCAGTAGCCCCGGGAACACTGAAGCTTTCTTT
>.|TRBV4-2|.|TRBJ1-2
CASSQDPVNYGYTF
TGTGCCAGCAGCCAAGATCCGGTAAACTATGGCTACACCTTC
>.|TRBV7-9|TRBD1|TRBJ2-6
CLGTGSDGANVLTF
TGCCTGGGGACAGGGTCGGATGGGGCCAACGTCCTGACTTTC
>.|TRBV29-1|.|TRBJ1-1
CSVAEDGAGNTEAFF
TGCAGCGTTGCTGAGGATGGGGCAGGGAACACTGAAGCTTTCTTT
>.|TRBV5-5|.|TRBJ2-1
CASSFQLEYSYNEQFF
TGTGCCAGCAGCTTCCAGTTGGAGTACTCCTACAATGAGCAGTTCTTC
>.|TRBV29-1|TRBD2|TRBJ2-1
CSVALRTSVHNEQFF
TGCAGCGTTGCCCTAAGGACTAGCGTCCACAATGAGCAGTTCTTC
>.|TRBV27|.|TRBJ2-3
CASSLLGTDTQYF
TGTGCCAGCAGTTTACTCGGGACAGATACGCAGTATTTT
>.|TRBV19|.|TRBJ2-1
CASSPSLYNEQFF
TGTGCCAGTAGTCCCTCCCTCTACAATGAGCAGTTCTTC
>.|TRBV7-6|.|TRBJ2-1
CASSLYAGSSYNEQFF
TGTGCCAGCAGCTTATACGCGGGGAGCTCCTACAATGAGCAGTTCTTC
>.|TRBV7-6|.|TRBJ2-5
CASSLEADLRETQYF
TGTGCCAGCAGCTTAGAGGCAGACTTGAGAGAGACCCAGTACTTC
>.|TRBV19|.|TRBJ2-7
CATSTGLSRYEQYF
TGTGCCACCTCAACCGGACTAAGTCGATACGAGCAGTACTTC
>.|TRBV2|TRBD1|TRBJ1-5
CASSEHGTGSNQPQHF
TGTGCCAGCAGTGAGCACGGGACAGGGAGTAATCAGCCCCAGCATTTT
>.|TRBV5-4|TRBD1|TRBJ1-1
CASSGDRGTEAFF
TGTGCCAGCAGCGGGGACAGGGGAACTGAAGCTTTCTTT
>.|TRBV7-2|TRBD1|TRBJ1-4
CASSLTGGGEKLFF
TGTGCCAGCAGCTTGACAGGGGGCGGAGAAAAACTGTTTTTT
>.|TRBV27|.|TRBJ2-7
CASSFGGLVYEQYF
TGTGCCAGCAGTTTCGGGGGGCTTGTCTACGAGCAGTACTTC
>.|TRBV28|.|TRBJ2-7
CASSLGGSEQYF
TGTGCCAGCAGTTTAGGGGGGTCCGAGCAGTACTTC
>.|TRBV7-2|.|TRBJ2-1
CASETVTSVNEQFF
TGTGCCAGCGAAACGGTGACTAGTGTCAATGAGCAGTTCTTC
>.|TRBV5-1|TRBD1|TRBJ2-7
CASSFGTGNSYEQYF
TGCGCCAGCAGCTTCGGGACAGGAAACTCCTACGAGCAGTACTTC
>.|TRBV28|.|TRBJ1-5
CASSSGYSNQPQHF
TGTGCCAGCAGCTCGGGGTATAGCAATCAGCCCCAGCATTTT
>.|TRBV11-2|.|TRBJ2-7
CASSPLGGAAPYEQYF
TGTGCCAGCAGCCCTCTGGGGGGGGCGGCCCCCTACGAGCAGTACTTC
>.|TRBV21-1|.|TRBJ2-5
CASSSETGGGRKETQYF
TGTGCCAGCAGCAGTGAGACAGGGGGCGGGCGGAAAGAGACCCAGTACTTC
>.|TRBV19|.|TRBJ1-4
CASSIGTRGDEKLFF
TGTGCCAGTAGTATCGGGACCCGCGGGGATGAAAAACTGTTTTTT
>.|TRBV10-3|.|TRBJ2-2
CAITPEAALVNTGELFF
TGTGCCATCACTCCTGAAGCGGCATTGGTAAACACCGGGGAGCTGTTTTTT
>.|TRBV6-5|.|TRBJ2-3
CASSPEGGNTDTQYF
TGTGCCAGCAGTCCGGAGGGCGGGAACACAGATACGCAGTATTTT
>.|TRBV28|TRBD1|TRBJ1-1
CASSLGTAGGFPEAFF
TGTGCCAGCAGTTTAGGGACAGCGGGGGGTTTCCCTGAAGCTTTCTTT
>many|TRBV5-1|TRBD1|TRBJ2-1
CASTLLGTGYYNEQFF
TGCGCCAGCACCCTTCTAGGGACAGGATATTACAATGAGCAGTTCTTC
>.|TRBV19|.|TRBJ2-1
CASRPGGDFNEQFF
TGTGCCAGTAGGCCCGGTGGAGATTTCAATGAGCAGTTCTTC
>.|TRBV28|.|TRBJ1-5
CASSGQYSNQPQHF
TGTGCCAGCAGTGGACAGTATAGCAATCAGCCCCAGCATTTT